These 26 T cell receptor beta chains were sequenced from one sample in a study of cytomegalovirus exposure and HLA in healthy donors. The PCR made use of 60 Vbeta and 13 Jbeta primers. TCRdb keeps only in-frame clones here, not all; method: immunoSEQ multiplex PCR. The repertoire has about 130,000 clones, roughly 83% of them found once; the top ten carry less than 1.5%. The sample consisted of PBMCs. These receptor sequences come from a girl aged 2-15 years in good health and CMV-seronegative.

As for this clone: The germline gene is not matched at one end of the junction; a read error may be the cause. The same CDR3 also results from other DNA sequences found in this sample. The chain carries TRBV7-6 and TRBJ1-2, with a possible D match to TRBD1 (6 bases). From germline, CDR1 is SGHVS and CDR2 FNYEAQ. The CDR3 is 13 residues long. The chain's CDR3 is CASSLLQGDGYTF. The CDR3 nucleotides read TGTGCCAGCAGCTTATTACAGGGAGATGGCTATACCTTC. Full variable domain (rest looked up from reference TRBV7-6 and TRBJ1-2): GAGVSQSPRYKVTKRGQDVALRCDPISGHVSLYWYRQALGQGPEFLTYFNYEAQQDKSGLPNDRFSAERPEGSISTLTIQRTEQRDSAMYRCASSLLQGDGYTFGSGTRLTVV.

The J gene is TRBJ2-7, the V gene TRBV5-6; 8 nucleotides line up with TRBD1. Germline V CDR1 and CDR2: SGHDT, YYEEEE. CDR3 length: 13 amino acids. Germline trimming cut 2 bases from V and 7 bases from J; bases unmatched to any gene: 5. The CDR3 is CASSFQGAREQYF. CDR3 nucleotide sequence: TGTGCCAGCAGCTTCCAGGGGGCGCGGGAGCAGTACTTC.

This clone has only a few counts. The chain combines TRBV19 with TRBJ1-4, with no clear D. The CDR3 totals 11 residues. The V end was cut by 7 bases, the J end by 8 bases, with 8 bases between. Looked up from germline, CDR1 is LNHDA and CDR2 is SQIVND (reference sequence). The CDR3 sequence is CASKLQEKLFF. The CDR3 coding sequence is TGTGCCAGTAAACTGCAAGAAAAACTGTTTTTT.

The chain joins TRBV6-1 to TRBJ2-7, with 8 bases fitting TRBD1. Germline V gives CDR1 MNHNS, CDR2 SASEGT. The CDR3 spans 15 residues. V dropped 6 bases and J dropped 4; count of bases not matched to a gene: 11. The CDR3: CASSVTGGSTYEQYF. CDR3 bases: TGTGCCAGCAGCGTTACAGGGGGTTCTACTTACGAGCAGTACTTC.

The chain joins TRBV7-9 to TRBJ2-1; the match to TRBD2 covers 7 bases. The germline V gene has CDR1 SEHNR and CDR2 FQNEAQ (reference sequence). This CDR3 is 13 amino acids long. V dropped 1 base and J dropped 9; count of bases not matched to a gene: 3. The CDR3 reads CASSLGGGGEQFF. The CDR3 bases are TGTGCCAGCAGCTTAGGGGGGGGAGGTGAGCAGTTCTTC. The complete variable domain, with remaining parts taken from reference TRBV7-9 and TRBJ2-1, reads DTGVSQNPRHKITKRGQNVTFRCDPISEHNRLYWYRQTLGQGPEFLTYFQNEAQLEKSRLLSDRFSAERPKGSFSTLEIQRTEQGDSAMYLCASSLGGGGEQFFGPGTRLTVL.

The chain links TRBV7-2 to TRBJ2-7; 7 nucleotides match TRBD1. V lost 6 bases and J lost 4; bases outside the gene matches: 15. CDR3 length: 16 residues. Germline-derived CDR1 and CDR2 are SGHTA and FQGNSA. The CDR3 region has the DNA TGTGCCAGCAGTCGAACACCGGGACAGCTGGCTTACGAGCAGTACTTC. Translating gives CASSRTPGQLAYEQYF.

The chain combines TRBV4-3 with TRBJ1-6, with 7 nucleotides matching TRBD1. The junction had 4 bases not matched to a gene; V was cut back by 0 bases and J by 8 bases. Germline CDR1 is LGHNA and CDR2 is YSLEER. This CDR3 region has 15 residues. DNA of the CDR3: TGCGCCAGCAGCCAAGACACAGGGGTGGATTCACCCCTCCACTTT. Its protein is CASSQDTGVDSPLHF.

This clone showed up just once. The DNA of the CDR3 is TGCAGCACCTCCAGGGCACTCACTAGCACAGATACGCAGTATTTT. Residues: CSTSRALTSTDTQYF. This rearrangement joins TRBV29-1 to TRBJ2-3, with D maybe TRBD1 (5 bases). Germline CDR1 reads SQVTM; CDR2 reads ANQGSEA. V was trimmed by 8 bases and J by 0 bases, leaving 18 bases between them. The CDR3 runs 15 residues.

The chain has TRBV6-6 and TRBJ2-7; a weak D match, TRBD2 (6 bases). The CDR3 is 16 amino acids. The germline V gene encodes CDR1 MNHNY and CDR2 SVGAGI (reference sequence). V was pared by 2 bases and J by 2 bases, with 16 bases between. The CDR3: CASSYGGALTPYEQYF. As DNA, the CDR3 is TGTGCCAGCAGTTACGGAGGGGCCCTTACGCCCTACGAGCAGTACTTC.

The chain uses TRBV2 and TRBJ1-3; 9 bases map to TRBD1. V gave up 5 bases and J gave up 0 bases; unmatched junction bases: 2. The germline CDR1 and CDR2 sequences are SNHLY and FYNNEI. This CDR3 comprises 15 residues. Written as DNA, the CDR3 is TGTGCCAGCAGTTGGACAGGGGTCTCTGGAAACACCATATATTTT. Translation: CASSWTGVSGNTIYF.

This clone was detected a few times. This sequence joins TRBV2 and TRBJ2-5, with D unclear. Per the germline V gene, CDR1 is SNHLY and CDR2 is FYNNEI. This CDR3 region has 13 residues. V lost 1 base to trimming and J lost 4 bases, with 7 bases between them. The DNA for the CDR3 is TGTGCCAGCAGTGAAGTTTACGGAGAGACCCAGTACTTC. This gives the protein CASSEVYGETQYF.

The chain uses TRBV5-1 and TRBJ1-1; maybe TRBD1 (6 bases). V was cut by 0 bases and J by 6 bases, with 12 bases left in between. Germline V gene sequence: CDR1 SGHRS, CDR2 YFSETQ. The length of the CDR3 is 14 residues. The CDR3 DNA is TGCGCCAGCAGCTTGGGGGGGCCTTGGGCTGAAGCTTTCTTT. Protein product: CASSLGGPWAEAFF.

The chain recombines TRBV19 with TRBJ2-7; 8 bases match TRBD2. Germline V gene lookup returns CDR1 LNHDA and CDR2 SQIVND (reference sequence). There are 13 residues in the CDR3. After removal of 1 base from V and 6 bases from J, the junction contained 2 bases not matched to a gene. The CDR3 nucleotides read TGTGCCAGTAGTATAGTGACTAGCGCCGAGCAGTACTTC. Amino acid sequence: CASSIVTSAEQYF.

The chain carries TRBV27 and TRBJ1-3; possible D gene TRBD1, 5 bases. The V and J ends lost 9 bases and 0 bases respectively, with 12 bases between them. Germline V CDR1 and CDR2: MNHEY, SMNVEV (reference sequence). The CDR3 runs to 14 residues. Here the CDR3 DNA reads TGTGCCAGTTCAGGGTTTAGCTCTGGAAACACCATATATTTT. Protein product: CASSGFSSGNTIYF.

The chain carries TRBV7-3 and TRBJ2-1, with 9 positions matching TRBD2. This CDR3 region has 15 residues. The ends lost 6 bases at V and 8 bases at J; junction bases unmatched: 11. Germline CDR1 reads SGHTA; CDR2 reads FQGTGA. CDR3 sequence: CASRIGGGALDEQFF. The CDR3 DNA sequence: TGTGCCAGCAGGATAGGCGGGGGGGCCCTCGATGAGCAGTTCTTC.

The V gene is TRBV7-9, the J gene TRBJ2-1, with 11 bases aligning to TRBD2. CDR1 and CDR2 (germline): SEHNR, FQNEAQ (reference sequence). V lost 5 bases to trimming and J lost 5 bases; unmatched junction nucleotides: 8. CDR3 size: 16 residues. The DNA for the CDR3 is TGTGCCAGCAGCCCCAGACTAGCGGGGTTCCACAATGAGCAGTTCTTC. Translation: CASSPRLAGFHNEQFF.

With regard to this clone: One end of the junction is discordant with germline, which a read error may explain. V is TRBV7-8 and J is TRBJ2-5; D may be TRBD1 (6 bases). This CDR3 comprises 14 residues. Germline V gene lookup returns CDR1 SGHVS and CDR2 FQNEAQ. The CDR3 loop reads CASSIDRFGETRYF. CDR3 DNA: TGTGCCAGCAGCATCGACAGGTTCGGGGAGACCCGGTACTTC.

The CDR3 DNA is TGCGCCAGCAGCCAATTTCAGGGGGGAGGCTACGAGCAGTACTTC. Amino acids: CASSQFQGGGYEQYF. The rearrangement uses TRBV4-1 and TRBJ2-7; D might be TRBD1 (7 bases). Germline CDR1 and CDR2: MGHRA and YSYEKL. Trimming took off 2 bases at V and 3 bases at J, with 14 bases between the two ends. This CDR3 comprises 15 residues.

V and J are TRBV27 and TRBJ2-7; TRBD1 matches at 7 bases. In germline, CDR1 is MNHEY, CDR2 SMNVEV (reference sequence). This CDR3 has 14 residues. Trimming cost V 3 bases and J 3 bases; bases outside gene matches: 5. The CDR3: CASSFWGQSYEQYF. As DNA, the CDR3 is TGTGCCAGCAGTTTCTGGGGACAGAGCTACGAGCAGTACTTC.

V gene TRBV25-1 combines with J gene TRBJ2-3; 12 nucleotides align to TRBD2. This CDR3 is built from 18 residues. The junction had 13 bases not matched to a gene; V was cut back by 3 bases and J by 6 bases. Germline loops: CDR1 MGHDK, CDR2 SYGVNS. The CDR3 coding sequence is TGTGCCAGCAGTGATCCCTCCGGCGCTAGCGGGGGGGCGGATACGCAGTATTTT. Encoded protein: CASSDPSGASGGADTQYF. Combining the CDR3 with reference TRBV25-1 and TRBJ2-3 gives the whole variable domain EADIYQTPRYLVIGTGKKITLECSQTMGHDKMYWYQQDPGMELHLIHYSYGVNSTEKGDLSSESTVSRIRTEHFPLTLESARPSHTSQYLCASSDPSGASGGADTQYFGPGTRLTVL.

This clone was found once. This chain uses TRBV5-1 with TRBJ2-5; TRBD2 matches at 9 bases. The J call may be in error: the DNA end matches TRBJ2-7 better. The V gene's germline CDR1 is SGHRS and CDR2 YFSETQ. The CDR3 runs 14 residues. The CDR3 bases are TGCGCCAGCAGCTTGGAGGGACTAGCTCGCGAGCAGTACTTC. This codes for CASSLEGLAREQYF.

The rearrangement uses TRBV25-1 and TRBJ2-5, with 7 bases that match TRBD2. The CDR3 length is 18 residues. In germline, CDR1 is MGHDK, CDR2 SYGVNS. V lost 4 bases and J lost 2; bases outside the gene matches: 16. CDR3 sequence reads: CASSGIWLAVNRQETQYF. The CDR3 coding sequence is TGTGCCAGCAGTGGTATATGGCTAGCGGTAAACCGGCAAGAGACCCAGTACTTC.

The CDR3 DNA is TGTGCCAGCAGCAAAACGGACCCGGGACAGGGTAACACTGAAGCTTTCTTT. This gives the protein CASSKTDPGQGNTEAFF. The chain combines TRBV12-1 with TRBJ1-1; the table calls TRBD1, which could not be checked here. TRBV12-1 is labeled a pseudogene. The CDR3 has 17 residues.

The rearrangement links TRBV6-5 to TRBJ1-6; tentatively, D is TRBD1 (5 bases). CDR1 MNHEY and CDR2 SVGAGI come from the germline V gene. The CDR3 has 13 amino acids. Trimming took 4 bases from V and 10 from J, leaving 11 bases between them. CDR3 sequence reads: CASSLARGSPLHF. CDR3 nucleotides: TGTGCCAGCAGTTTAGCGCGGGGGTCACCCCTCCACTTT.

V gene TRBV7-2 combines with J gene TRBJ2-1; 13 bases are a match to TRBD2. The CDR3 is 19 residues long. The ends lost 2 bases at V and 5 bases at J; junction bases unmatched: 12. Germline V gene data show CDR1 as SGHTA and CDR2 as FQGNSA. CDR3 coding DNA: TGTGCCAGCAGCTTAAAACCGTTGGGACTAGCGGGATCTAACAATGAGCAGTTCTTC. Protein: CASSLKPLGLAGSNNEQFF.

In this sample, this clone turned up once. The chain joins TRBV18 to TRBJ1-5, with TRBD1 as a possible D gene (5 bases). The CDR3 sequence is 14 residues long. Germline CDR1 KGHSH, CDR2 LQKENI. V was cut by 8 bases and J by 2 bases, with 13 bases left in between. The chain's CDR3 is CASGVVGGNQPQHF. The CDR3 nucleotides are TGTGCCAGCGGGGTCGTAGGGGGCAATCAGCCCCAGCATTTT.